The rows below give T cell receptor beta chains drawn from one sample of a study of cytomegalovirus exposure and HLA in healthy donors. Clones were sequenced by immunoSEQ multiplex PCR, and TCRdb holds only the in-frame ones, with some missing. This repertoire shows hundreds of thousands of clones, approximately 88% found once; its top ten account for roughly an eighth. The sequenced material came from PBMCs. Receptors originate from a woman in her thirties in good health and CMV-seropositive. CDR3s include the opening cysteine and the closing phenylalanine or tryptophan. The D gene is left open where the match is weak. Clone size is not always given. Where it is, it says once, few, many or a class for expanded clones.

j_call clone_size v_call d_call cdr3_aa cdr3_nt
TRBJ1-5 NA TRBV10-3 NA CAISEGGSGQPQHF TGTGCCATCAGTGAAGGGGGGTCTGGACAGCCCCAGCATTTT
TRBJ2-7 NA TRBV5-6 TRBD2 CASSSRGGYSNFNEQYF TGTGCCAGCAGCTCACGGGGGGGATATTCTAACTTTAACGAGCAGTACTTC
TRBJ1-1 NA TRBV10-3 NA CAISESPWESDAEAFF TGTGCCATCAGTGAGTCGCCCTGGGAAAGTGATGCTGAAGCTTTCTTT
TRBJ1-1 NA TRBV15 TRBD1 CATSRDGQGINTEAFF TGTGCCACCAGCAGAGATGGACAGGGAATAAACACTGAAGCTTTCTTT
TRBJ2-7 NA TRBV7-2 TRBD2 CASSTTSGNYEQYF TGTGCCAGCAGCACAACTAGCGGGAACTACGAGCAGTACTTC
TRBJ2-7 once TRBV6-4 NA CASSPVPEQYF TGTGCCAGCAGTCCTGTTCCCGAGCAGTACTTC
TRBJ2-2 NA TRBV30 NA CAWSFPVTGELFF TGTGCCTGGAGTTTCCCAGTCACCGGGGAGCTGTTTTTT
TRBJ1-2 NA TRBV10-3 NA CAISEDIRSGYGYTF TGTGCCATCAGTGAAGACATCCGTTCCGGCTATGGCTACACCTTC
TRBJ2-1 NA TRBV5-1 NA CASSLPEDEQFF TGCGCCAGCAGCTTGCCCGAGGATGAGCAGTTCTTC
TRBJ1-1 NA TRBV7-3 NA CASSTGRGNTEAFF TGTGCCAGCAGCACAGGACGGGGGAACACTGAAGCTTTCTTT
TRBJ2-4 NA TRBV5-1 TRBD2 CASSLGLAGGSVKNIQYF TGCGCCAGCAGCTTGGGACTAGCGGGAGGTTCCGTCAAAAACATTCAGTACTTC
TRBJ1-1 NA TRBV11-2 TRBD1 CASTKGAVGAFF TGTGCCAGCACCAAGGGGGCGGTCGGGGCTTTCTTT
TRBJ1-1 NA TRBV29-1 TRBD1 CSARNRGMPEAFF TGCAGCGCACGTAACAGGGGCATGCCTGAAGCTTTCTTT
TRBJ2-5 NA TRBV4-3 NA CASSQDLETEKGETQYF TGCGCCAGCAGCCAAGATCTCGAGACGGAGAAGGGAGAGACCCAGTACTTC
TRBJ2-7 NA TRBV13 NA CASSRAGAYEQYF TGTGCCAGCAGCCGCGCGGGGGCTTACGAGCAGTACTTC
TRBJ1-2 NA TRBV7-9 NA CASSDDRIGYTF TGTGCCAGCAGCGACGACAGAATCGGCTACACCTTC
TRBJ2-4 few TRBV5-6 NA CASSLSLEVRNIQYF TGTGCCAGCAGCTTGAGTCTGGAGGTTCGAAACATTCAGTACTTC
TRBJ1-2 NA TRBV5-6 NA CASSLGPGQTYGYTF TGTGCCAGCAGCTTGGGTCCCGGACAGACTTATGGCTACACCTTC
TRBJ1-2 NA TRBV10-3 TRBD1 CAISGTGEDNYGYTF TGTGCCATCAGCGGAACAGGGGAGGATAACTATGGCTACACCTTC
TRBJ1-2 few TRBV5-5 TRBD1 CASSSGQGNYGYTF TGTGCCAGCAGCTCCGGACAGGGGAACTATGGCTACACCTTC
TRBJ1-2 NA TRBV29-1 NA CSATYLRDRGYGYTF TGCAGCGCCACATACCTCCGGGACCGAGGGTATGGCTACACCTTC
TRBJ1-1 NA TRBV28 NA CASSFPGFRNTEAFF TGTGCCAGCAGTTTCCCGGGGTTTCGGAACACTGAAGCTTTCTTT
TRBJ2-2 NA TRBV29-1 NA CSGRVTGELFF TGCAGCGGACGGGTAACCGGGGAGCTGTTTTTT
TRBJ2-1 few TRBV6-5 NA CASSYRHSNEQFF TGTGCCAGCAGTTACCGGCATAGCAATGAGCAGTTCTTC
TRBJ1-4 NA TRBV27 TRBD1 CASSLTTGSNEKLFF TGTGCCAGCAGTTTAACGACAGGGAGTAATGAAAAACTGTTTTTT
TRBJ2-1 many TRBV30 NA CAGRSDHEQFF TGTGCCGGCCGGTCTGACCATGAGCAGTTCTTC
TRBJ2-7 once TRBV4-1 TRBD1 CASSQDRDLREQYF TGCGCCAGCAGCCAGGACAGGGATTTGAGGGAGCAGTACTTC
TRBJ1-2 NA TRBV5-1 NA CASSFALQGGGYTF TGCGCCAGCAGCTTCGCCCTACAGGGTGGGGGCTACACCTTC
TRBJ1-1 NA TRBV6-7 NA CASLRGNTEAFF TGTGCCAGCCTCCGGGGGAACACTGAAGCTTTCTTT
TRBJ2-7 few TRBV27 TRBD2 CASSDLLGTLSGRYEQYF TGTGCCAGCAGCGATCTACTAGGGACTTTGAGCGGGAGGTACGAGCAGTACTTC
TRBJ1-2 NA TRBV7-9 NA CASRGLSNYGYTF TGTGCCAGCAGGGGCTTGTCTAACTATGGCTACACCTTC
TRBJ1-5 NA TRBV4-3 NA CASSQDTGLWSNQPQHF TGCGCCAGCAGCCAGGACACGGGGCTGTGGAGCAATCAGCCCCAGCATTTT
TRBJ2-7 NA TRBV5-1 NA CASRIGLYEQYF TGCGCCAGCAGGATCGGACTATACGAGCAGTACTTC
TRBJ2-7 NA TRBV29-1 TRBD2 CSVVMERGSYEQYF TGCAGCGTCGTCATGGAGCGGGGGTCCTACGAGCAGTACTTC
TRBJ1-4 NA TRBV6-5 NA CASRDTGNEKLFF TGTGCCAGCAGAGACACAGGGAATGAAAAACTGTTTTTT
TRBJ2-7 once TRBV11-2 NA CASSLAGPYEQYF TGTGCCAGCAGCTTAGCGGGTCCCTACGAGCAGTACTTC
TRBJ2-7 once TRBV30 NA CAFTSGGSPYEQYF TGTGCCTTCACTTCGGGCGGTTCCCCCTACGAGCAGTACTTC
TRBJ2-7 NA TRBV9 TRBD2 CASSPRLAGRNEQYF TGTGCCAGCAGCCCTCGACTAGCGGGAAGGAACGAGCAGTACTTC
TRBJ2-7 NA TRBV18 NA CASSRDSDSIRQYF TGTGCCAGCTCTCGGGACTCCGACTCAATAAGGCAGTACTTC
TRBJ1-2 NA TRBV30 TRBD1 CAWSTPDRGAYTF TGTGCCTGGAGTACCCCGGACAGGGGGGCCTACACCTTC
TRBJ1-4 NA TRBV9 NA CASSTHTTTNEKLFF TGTGCCAGCAGCACCCATACTACAACTAATGAAAAACTGTTTTTT
TRBJ2-7 NA TRBV18 TRBD1 CASSPKTGVLYEQYF TGTGCCAGCTCGCCCAAGACAGGGGTACTCTACGAGCAGTACTTC
TRBJ1-1 NA TRBV7-9 TRBD1 CASSFGQGTEAFF TGTGCCAGCAGCTTTGGACAGGGCACTGAAGCTTTCTTT
TRBJ2-7 once TRBV19 NA CASSIDLPGVTSEQYF TGTGCCAGTAGTATAGATCTTCCGGGAGTAACAAGCGAGCAGTACTTC
TRBJ1-1 NA TRBV11-2 NA CASSLGHRIPEAFF TGTGCCAGCAGCTTAGGTCACAGGATACCTGAAGCTTTCTTT
TRBJ2-3 NA TRBV7-2 NA CASSMYTDTQYF TGTGCCAGCAGCATGTACACAGATACGCAGTATTTT
TRBJ1-2 few TRBV5-4 NA CVYQGLERDYGYTF TGTGTGTATCAGGGCCTAGAGCGGGACTATGGCTACACCTTC
TRBJ1-2 once TRBV5-1 NA CASSLALGGYTF TGCGCCAGCAGCTTGGCCTTGGGTGGCTACACCTTC
TRBJ2-1 NA TRBV30 TRBD1 CAWSPDRDRKQFF TGTGCCTGGAGCCCCGATCGGGACAGAAAGCAGTTCTTC